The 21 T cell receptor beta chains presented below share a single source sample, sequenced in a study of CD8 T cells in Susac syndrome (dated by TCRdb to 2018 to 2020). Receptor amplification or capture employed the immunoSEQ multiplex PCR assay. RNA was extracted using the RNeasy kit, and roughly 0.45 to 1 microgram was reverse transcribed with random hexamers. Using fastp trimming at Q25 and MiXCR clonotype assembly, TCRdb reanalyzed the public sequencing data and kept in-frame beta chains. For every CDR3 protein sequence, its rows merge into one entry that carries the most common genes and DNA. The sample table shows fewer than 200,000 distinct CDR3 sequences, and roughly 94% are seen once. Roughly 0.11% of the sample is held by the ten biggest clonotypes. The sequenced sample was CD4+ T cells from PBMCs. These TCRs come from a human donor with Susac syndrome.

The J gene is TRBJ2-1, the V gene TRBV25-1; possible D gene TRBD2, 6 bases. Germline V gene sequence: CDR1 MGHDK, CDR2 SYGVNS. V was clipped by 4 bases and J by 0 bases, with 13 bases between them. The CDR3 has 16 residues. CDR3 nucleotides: TGTGCCAGCAGTGGAATTAGCGGCAGCTCCTACAATGAGCAGTTCTTC. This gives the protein CASSGISGSSYNEQFF.

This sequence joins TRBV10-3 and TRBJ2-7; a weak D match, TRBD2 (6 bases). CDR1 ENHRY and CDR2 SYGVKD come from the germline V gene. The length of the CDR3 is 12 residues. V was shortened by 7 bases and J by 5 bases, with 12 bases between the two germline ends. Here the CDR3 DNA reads TGTGCCATCAATGGGGGGAGTGACGAGCAGTACTTC. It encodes CAINGGSDEQYF.

CDR3 region: CASRTWRGLNTEAFF. The CDR3 bases are TGTGCCAGCAGGACGTGGAGGGGCCTGAACACTGAAGCTTTCTTT. The chain uses TRBV27 and TRBJ1-1; weak D call: TRBD1 (5 bases). V lost 6 bases, J lost 0 bases, and 14 bases lay in between. This CDR3 has 15 residues. Per the germline V gene, CDR1 is MNHEY and CDR2 is SMNVEV (reference sequence).

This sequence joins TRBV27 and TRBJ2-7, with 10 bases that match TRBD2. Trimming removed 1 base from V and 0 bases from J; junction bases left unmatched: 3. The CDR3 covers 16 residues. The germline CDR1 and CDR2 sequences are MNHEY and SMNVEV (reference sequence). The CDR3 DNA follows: TGTGCCAGCAGTTTATTTAGCGGGGGGCTCTCCTACGAGCAGTACTTC. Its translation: CASSLFSGGLSYEQYF.

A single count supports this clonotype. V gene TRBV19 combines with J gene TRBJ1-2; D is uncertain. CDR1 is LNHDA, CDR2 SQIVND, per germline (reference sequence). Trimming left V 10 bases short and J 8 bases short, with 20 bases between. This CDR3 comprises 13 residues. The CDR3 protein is CATSKGRLEGYTF. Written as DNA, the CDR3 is TGTGCCACCTCTAAAGGACGCTTAGAAGGCTACACCTTC.

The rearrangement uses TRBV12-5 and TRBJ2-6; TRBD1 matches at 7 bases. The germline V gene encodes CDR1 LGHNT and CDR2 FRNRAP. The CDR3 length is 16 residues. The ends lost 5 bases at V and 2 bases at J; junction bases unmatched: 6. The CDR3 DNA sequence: TGTGCTAGTGGTCCCCGCGACAGGGCTGGGGCCAACGTCCTGACTTTC. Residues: CASGPRDRAGANVLTF.

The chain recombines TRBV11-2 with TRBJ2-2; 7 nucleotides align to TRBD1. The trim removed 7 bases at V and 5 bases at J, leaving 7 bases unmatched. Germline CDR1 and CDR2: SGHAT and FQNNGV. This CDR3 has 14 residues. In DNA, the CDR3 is TGTGCCAGCACCCAAAGGGGGCTTACCGGGGAGCTGTTTTTT. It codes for CASTQRGLTGELFF.

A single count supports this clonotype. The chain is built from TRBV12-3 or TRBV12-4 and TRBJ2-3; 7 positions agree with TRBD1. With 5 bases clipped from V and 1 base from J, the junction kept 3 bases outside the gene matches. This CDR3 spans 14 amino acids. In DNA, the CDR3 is TGTGCCAGCAGTATTGGACAGGGCACAGATACGCAGTATTTT. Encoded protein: CASSIGQGTDTQYF.

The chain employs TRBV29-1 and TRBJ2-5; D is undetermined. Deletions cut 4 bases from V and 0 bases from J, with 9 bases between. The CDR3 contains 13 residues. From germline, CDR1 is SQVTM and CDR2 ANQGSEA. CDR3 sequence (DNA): TGCAGCGTTGGGGTGGGCAACCAAGAGACCCAGTACTTC. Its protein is CSVGVGNQETQYF.

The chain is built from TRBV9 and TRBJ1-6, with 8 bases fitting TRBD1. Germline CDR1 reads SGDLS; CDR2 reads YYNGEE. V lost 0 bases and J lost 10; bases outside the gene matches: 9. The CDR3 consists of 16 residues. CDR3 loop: CASSVDPGQGRSPLHF. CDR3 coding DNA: TGTGCCAGCAGCGTAGATCCAGGACAGGGAAGGTCACCCCTCCACTTT. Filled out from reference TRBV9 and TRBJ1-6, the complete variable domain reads DSGVTQTPKHLITATGQRVTLRCSPRSGDLSVYWYQQSLDQGLQFLIQYYNGEERAKGNILERFSAQQFPDLHSELNLSSLELGDSALYFCASSVDPGQGRSPLHFGNGTRLTVT.

CDR3 bases: TGTGCCAGCGGAACTGGACAGGTCCCTAATTCACCCCTCCACTTT. Its translation: CASGTGQVPNSPLHF. The gene calls are TRBV2 and TRBJ1-6; 7 bases are a match to TRBD1. Trimming removed 8 bases from V and 6 bases from J; junction bases left unmatched: 10. The CDR3 consists of 15 residues. Per germline, CDR1 SNHLY and CDR2 FYNNEI.

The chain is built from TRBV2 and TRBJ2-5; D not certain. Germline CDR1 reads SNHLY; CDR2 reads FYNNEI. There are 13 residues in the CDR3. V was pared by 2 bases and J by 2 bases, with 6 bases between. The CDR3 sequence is CASSEYGQETQYF. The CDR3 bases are TGTGCCAGCAGTGAATATGGACAAGAGACCCAGTACTTC.

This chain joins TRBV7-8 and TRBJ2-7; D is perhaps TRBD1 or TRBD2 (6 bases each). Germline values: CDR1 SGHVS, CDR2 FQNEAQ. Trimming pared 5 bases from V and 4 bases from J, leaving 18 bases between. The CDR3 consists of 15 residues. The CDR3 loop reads CASSLGGIGLYEQYF. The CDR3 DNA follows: TGTGCCAGCAGCCTGGGGGGCATTGGCCTTTACGAGCAGTACTTC.

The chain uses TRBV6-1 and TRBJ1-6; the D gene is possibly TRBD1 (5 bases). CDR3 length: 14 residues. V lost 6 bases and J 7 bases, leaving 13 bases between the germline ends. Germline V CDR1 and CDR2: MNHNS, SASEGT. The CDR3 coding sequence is TGTGCCAGCAGCTGGGACGGCAAGAATTCACCCCTCCACTTT. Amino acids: CASSWDGKNSPLHF.

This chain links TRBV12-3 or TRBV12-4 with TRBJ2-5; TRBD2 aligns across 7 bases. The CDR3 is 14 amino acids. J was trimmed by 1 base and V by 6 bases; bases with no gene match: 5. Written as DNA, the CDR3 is TGTGCCAGCAGATCCCGGACTAGCCAAGAGACCCAGTACTTC. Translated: CASRSRTSQETQYF.

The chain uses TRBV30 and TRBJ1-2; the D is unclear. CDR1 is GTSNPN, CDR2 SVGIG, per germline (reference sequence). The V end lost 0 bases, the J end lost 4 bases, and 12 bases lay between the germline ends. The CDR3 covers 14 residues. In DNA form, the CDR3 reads TGTGCCTGGAGTGTAAGAGCCAGTGGCTATGGCTACACCTTC. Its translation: CAWSVRASGYGYTF.

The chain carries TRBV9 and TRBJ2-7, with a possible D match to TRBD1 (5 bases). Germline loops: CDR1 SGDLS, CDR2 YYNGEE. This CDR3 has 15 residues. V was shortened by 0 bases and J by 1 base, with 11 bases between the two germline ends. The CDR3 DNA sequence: TGTGCCAGCAGCGTAGGGACAACGGTATCCTACGAGCAGTACTTC. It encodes CASSVGTTVSYEQYF.

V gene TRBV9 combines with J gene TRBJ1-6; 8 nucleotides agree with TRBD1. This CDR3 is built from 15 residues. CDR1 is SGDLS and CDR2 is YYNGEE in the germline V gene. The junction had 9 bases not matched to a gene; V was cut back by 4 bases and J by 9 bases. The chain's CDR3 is CASSTGGSRGSPLHF. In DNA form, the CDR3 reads TGTGCCAGCAGCACAGGGGGGTCCCGGGGTTCACCCCTCCACTTT.

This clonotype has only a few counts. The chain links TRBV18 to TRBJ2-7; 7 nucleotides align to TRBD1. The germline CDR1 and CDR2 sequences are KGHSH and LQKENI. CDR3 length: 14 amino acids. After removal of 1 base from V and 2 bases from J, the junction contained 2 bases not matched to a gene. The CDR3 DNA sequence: TGTGCCAGCTCACCACGACAGGGAGCCTACGAGCAGTACTTC. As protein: CASSPRQGAYEQYF.

In nucleotides, the CDR3 is TGTGCCAGCAGTCCCCCGGGGGGCCTCGGCGAGCAGTACTTC. It is translated as CASSPPGGLGEQYF. The chain links TRBV28 to TRBJ2-7; a weak D match, TRBD2 (7 bases). Germline V gene data show CDR1 as MDHEN and CDR2 as SYDVKM. There are 14 residues in the CDR3. Trimming removed 5 bases at V and 6 bases at J, with 17 bases between.

This CDR3 reads CASSGLGLLYNEQFF. CDR3 in DNA: TGTGCCAGCAGCGGATTGGGACTGCTCTACAATGAGCAGTTCTTC. The chain is built from TRBV2 and TRBJ2-1, with a tentative D call TRBD2 (6 bases). The V and J ends lost 6 bases and 3 bases respectively, with 15 bases between them. The CDR3 is 15 amino acids. In germline, CDR1 is SNHLY, CDR2 FYNNEI.